These T cell receptor beta chains were read from a single sample in a study of tumor and adjacent non-tumor tissue in lung cancer. MiXCR, run by TCRdb on the multiplex PCR reads, gives a single entry per CDR3 protein. The sample contains around 75,000 distinct CDR3 sequences, approximately 68% of which appear only once. The sample taken for sequencing was distant non-tumor lung tissue. The receptors stem from a woman aged 45-60 years with non-small cell lung cancer. Each CDR3 is given with its conserved first and last residue. A D gene is named only where the DNA matches it firmly. Not every row has a clone size; where given, it reads once, few, many or a size class.

cdr3_length,d_call,j_call,clone_size,v_call,cdr3_aa,cdr3_nt
15,TRBD2,TRBJ2-7,.,TRBV11-2,CASSRTNSGSYEHYF,TGTGCCAGCAGTCGCACAAATAGCGGGAGTTACGAGCACTACTTC
15,.,TRBJ1-5,.,TRBV28,CASSPHRDLNQPQHF,TGTGCCAGCAGTCCTCACCGGGACCTAAATCAGCCCCAGCATTTC
17,TRBD2,TRBJ2-6,.,TRBV20-1,CSAVGVSGRHGANVLTF,TGCAGTGCGGTAGGCGTTAGCGGGAGACACGGGGCCAACGTCCTGACTTTC
17,.,TRBJ2-5,.,TRBV4-1,CASSQCGRGGERETQYF,TGCGCCAGCAGCCAATGTGGCAGGGGGGGGGAAAGGGAGACCCAGTACTTC
16,.,TRBJ2-1,many,TRBV6-1,CASSEVYLGSYNEQFF,TGTGCCAGCAGTGAAGTTTATCTGGGCTCCTACAATGAGCAGTTCTTC
13,.,TRBJ1-5,.,TRBV12-3/TRBV12-4,CTSSLCSNQPQHF,TGTACCAGCAGTCTATGTAGCAATCAGCCCCAGCATTTT
12,.,TRBJ1-1,.,TRBV12-3/TRBV12-4,CVSSFLGTEAFF,TGTGTCAGTAGTTTCTTGGGGACTGAAGCTTTCTTT
12,.,TRBJ2-2,many,TRBV20-1,CSARQGDGELFF,TGCAGTGCTAGACAGGGTGACGGGGAGCTGTTTTTT
16,.,TRBJ2-5,once,TRBV7-9,CTSSLLPTRLSETQYF,TGTACCAGCAGCTTACTTCCCACCAGACTGTCGGAGACCCAGTACTTC
11,.,TRBJ2-7,many,TRBV20-1,CSARDLYEQYF,TGCAGTGCTAGAGACCTCTACGAGCAGTACTTC
14,.,TRBJ1-1,once,TRBV11-1,CASSLKELNMVAFF,TGTGCCAGTAGCTTGAAGGAGTTGAACATGGTAGCTTTCTTT
13,.,TRBJ2-5,once,TRBV28,CASSLGVPETQYF,TGTGCTAGCAGTTTAGGGGTCCCAGAGACCCAGTACTTC
15,TRBD2,TRBJ2-3,.,TRBV20-1,CTVRGTGGSTDTQYF,TGCACTGTTCGAGGGACTGGCGGGAGTACAGATACGCAGTATTTT
14,.,TRBJ2-1,few,TRBV7-2,CASSRPPLTNEQFF,TGTGCCAGCAGCCGTCCCCCCTTAACCAATGAGCAGTTCTTC
14,TRBD1,TRBJ1-2,.,TRBV20-1,CSADPGQGVGGYTF,TGCAGTGCGGATCCGGGACAGGGTGTTGGGGGCTACACCTTC
14,.,TRBJ2-3,.,TRBV5-1,CASSRDSGIDTQYF,TGCGCCAGCAGCAGGGACAGCGGGATAGATACGCAGTATTTT
15,TRBD2,TRBJ2-1,.,TRBV30,CAWSAAGGGYNEQFF,TGTGCCTGGAGTGCAGCGGGAGGCGGCTACAATGAGCAGTTCTTC
16,.,TRBJ2-6,.,TRBV6-6,CANTKEAYSGANVLNF,TGTGCAAACACCAAGGAGGCGTACTCTGGGGCCAACGTCCTGAATTTC
15,.,TRBJ2-3,many,TRBV10-3,CAISEQDSVTDTQYF,TGTGCCATCAGTGAGCAAGACTCGGTCACAGATACGCAGTATTTT
14,TRBD1,TRBJ1-1,few,TRBV12-3/TRBV12-4,CASSFSGTGLEAFF,TGTGCCAGCAGTTTCTCCGGGACAGGTCTTGAAGCTTTCTTT
15,.,TRBJ2-1,many,TRBV4-1,CASSQEAAGYNEQFF,TGCGCCAGCAGCCAAGAAGCTGCGGGGTACAATGAGCAGTTCTTC
12,TRBD1,TRBJ2-7,.,TRBV20-1,CSVWGQHDEQYF,TGCAGTGTGTGGGGACAGCACGATGAGCAGTACTTC
16,TRBD2,TRBJ2-1,.,TRBV20-1,CSARVLTCGDYNERFF,TGCAGTGCTAGAGTGCTCACTTGCGGGGACTACAATGAGCGGTTCTTC
14,.,TRBJ2-5,.,TRBV20-1,CSGQYQVIQETQYF,TGCAGTGGACAGTACCAAGTGATCCAAGAGACCCAGTATTTC
17,.,TRBJ2-4,.,TRBV11-2,CASSLVPNRSTGNIQYF,TGTGCCAGCAGCTTAGTTCCTAACAGGAGTACCGGAAACATTCAGTACTTC
15,TRBD2,TRBJ2-7,.,TRBV29-1,CSIGGLAGLSYEQYF,TGCAGCATAGGGGGACTAGCGGGTTTATCCTACGAGCAGTACTTC
12,TRBD1,TRBJ1-2,.,TRBV7-9,CASSPTGDGYTF,TGTGCCAGCAGCCCTACAGGGGATGGCTACACCTTC
14,.,TRBJ1-5,.,TRBV20-1,CIAETDYSNQPQHF,TGCATTGCTGAGACAGATTATAGCAATCAGCCCCAGCATTTT
16,.,TRBJ1-5,few,TRBV6-5,CAISPHTDSKNQPQHF,TGTGCCATTAGCCCTCACACGGACAGTAAAAATCAGCCCCAGCATTTT